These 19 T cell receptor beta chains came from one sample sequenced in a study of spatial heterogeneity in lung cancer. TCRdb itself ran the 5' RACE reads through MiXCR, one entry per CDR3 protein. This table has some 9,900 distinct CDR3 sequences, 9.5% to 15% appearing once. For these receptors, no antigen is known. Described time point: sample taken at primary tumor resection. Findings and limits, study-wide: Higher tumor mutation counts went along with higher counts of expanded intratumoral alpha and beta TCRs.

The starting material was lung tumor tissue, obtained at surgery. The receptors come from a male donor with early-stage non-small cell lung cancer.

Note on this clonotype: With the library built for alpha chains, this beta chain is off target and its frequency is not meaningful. The CDR3 DNA follows: TGTGCCAGCAGTGAAGGGCGGGGGCAGAGCACAGATACGCAGTATTTT. Translated: CASSEGRGQSTDTQYF. This chain joins TRBV2 and TRBJ2-3; possibly TRBD2 for D (7 bases). The CDR3 is made up of 16 amino acids. V was cut by 1 base and J by 0 bases, with 11 bases left in between. Germline V gene data show CDR1 as SNHLY and CDR2 as FYNNEI.

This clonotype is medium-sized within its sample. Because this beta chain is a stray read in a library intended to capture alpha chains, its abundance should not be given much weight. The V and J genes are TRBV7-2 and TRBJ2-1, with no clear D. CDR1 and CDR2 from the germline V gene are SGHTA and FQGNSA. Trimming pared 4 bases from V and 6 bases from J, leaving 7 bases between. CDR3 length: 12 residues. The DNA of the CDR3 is TGTGCCAGCAGCTCGCCTACCAATGAGCAGTTCTTC. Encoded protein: CASSSPTNEQFF.

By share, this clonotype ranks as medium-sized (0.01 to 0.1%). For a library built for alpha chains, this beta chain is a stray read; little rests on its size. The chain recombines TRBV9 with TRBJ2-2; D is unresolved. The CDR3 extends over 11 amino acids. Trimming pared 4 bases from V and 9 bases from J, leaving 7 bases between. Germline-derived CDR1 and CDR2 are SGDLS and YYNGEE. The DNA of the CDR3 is TGTGCCAGCAGCCGTTCCAGGGAGCTGTTTTTT. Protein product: CASSRSRELFF.

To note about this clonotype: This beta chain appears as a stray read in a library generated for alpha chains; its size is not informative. The CDR3 DNA follows: TGTGCCAGCAGACGGACAGCCAACTCGGGCTATGGCTACACCTTC. This codes for CASRRTANSGYGYTF. V is TRBV27 and J is TRBJ1-2; perhaps TRBD1 as D (6 bases). The CDR3 totals 15 residues. Germline values: CDR1 MNHEY, CDR2 SMNVEV (reference sequence). The germline V and J ends were trimmed by 6 bases and 4 bases, with 18 bases remaining between them.

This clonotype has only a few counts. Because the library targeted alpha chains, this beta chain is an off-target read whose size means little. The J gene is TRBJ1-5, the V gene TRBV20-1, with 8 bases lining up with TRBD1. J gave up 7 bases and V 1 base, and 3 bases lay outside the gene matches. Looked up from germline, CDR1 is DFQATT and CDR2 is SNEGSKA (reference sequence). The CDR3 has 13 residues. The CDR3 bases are TGCAGTGCTAGAGGGACAGGGAGGCAGCCCCAGCATTTT. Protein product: CSARGTGRQPQHF.

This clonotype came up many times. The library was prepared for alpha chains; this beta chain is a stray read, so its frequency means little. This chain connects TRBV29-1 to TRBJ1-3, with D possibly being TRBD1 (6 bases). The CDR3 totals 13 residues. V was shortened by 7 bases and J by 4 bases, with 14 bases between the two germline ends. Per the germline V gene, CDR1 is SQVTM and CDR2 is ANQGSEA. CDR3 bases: TGCAGCGCGAAAGGACAGACAGGAAACACCATATATTTT. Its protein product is CSAKGQTGNTIYF.

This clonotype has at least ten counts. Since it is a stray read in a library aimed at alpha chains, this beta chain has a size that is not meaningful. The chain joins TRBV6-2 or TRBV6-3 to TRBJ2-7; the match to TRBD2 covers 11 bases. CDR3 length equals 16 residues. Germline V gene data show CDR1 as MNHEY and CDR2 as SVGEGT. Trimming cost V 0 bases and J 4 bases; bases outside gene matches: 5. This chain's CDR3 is CASSYSKLAGAYEQYF. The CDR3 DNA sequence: TGTGCCAGCAGTTACTCGAAACTAGCGGGAGCTTACGAGCAGTACTTC.

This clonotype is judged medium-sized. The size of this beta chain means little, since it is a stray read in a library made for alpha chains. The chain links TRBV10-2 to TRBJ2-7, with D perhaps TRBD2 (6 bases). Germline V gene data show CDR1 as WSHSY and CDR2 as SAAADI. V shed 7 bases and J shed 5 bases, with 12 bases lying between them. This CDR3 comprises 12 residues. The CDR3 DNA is TGCGCCAGCAAGTCCTGGGGGGACGAGCAGTACTTC. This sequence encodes CASKSWGDEQYF.

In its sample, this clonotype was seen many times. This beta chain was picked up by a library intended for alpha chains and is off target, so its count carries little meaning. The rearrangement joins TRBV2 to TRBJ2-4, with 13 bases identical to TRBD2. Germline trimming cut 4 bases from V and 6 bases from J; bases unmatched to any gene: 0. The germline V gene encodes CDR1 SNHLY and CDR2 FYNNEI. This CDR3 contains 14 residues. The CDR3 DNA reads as TGTGCCAGCAGTGGGACTAGCGGGAGAAACATTCAGTACTTC. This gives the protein CASSGTSGRNIQYF.

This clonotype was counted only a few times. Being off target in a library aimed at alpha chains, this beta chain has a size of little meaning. As DNA, the CDR3 is TGTGCCAGCAGCTCCAGTACAGGGGGCGGCTATGGCTACACCTTC. Translation gives CASSSSTGGGYGYTF. The chain links TRBV7-9 to TRBJ1-2; TRBD1 matches 9 bases. Germline CDR1 and CDR2: SEHNR and FQNEAQ (reference sequence). The CDR3 has 15 amino acids. With 4 bases clipped from V and 4 bases from J, the junction kept 7 bases outside the gene matches.

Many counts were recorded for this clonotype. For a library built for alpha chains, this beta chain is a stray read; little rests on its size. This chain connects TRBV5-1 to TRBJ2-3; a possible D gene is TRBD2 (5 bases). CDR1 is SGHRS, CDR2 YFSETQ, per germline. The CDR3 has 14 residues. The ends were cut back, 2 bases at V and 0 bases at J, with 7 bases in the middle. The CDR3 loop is CASSLLVSTDTQYF. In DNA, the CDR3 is TGCGCCAGCAGCTTACTAGTGAGCACAGATACGCAGTATTTT.

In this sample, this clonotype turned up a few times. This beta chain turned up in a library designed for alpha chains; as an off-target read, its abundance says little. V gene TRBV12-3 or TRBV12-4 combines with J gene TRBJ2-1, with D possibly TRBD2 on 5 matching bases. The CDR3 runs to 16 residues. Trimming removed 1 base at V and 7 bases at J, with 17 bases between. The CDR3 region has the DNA TGTGCCAGCAGTTTAGTGTCAGGAGGTTTCCGGAATGAGCAGTTCTTC. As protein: CASSLVSGGFRNEQFF.

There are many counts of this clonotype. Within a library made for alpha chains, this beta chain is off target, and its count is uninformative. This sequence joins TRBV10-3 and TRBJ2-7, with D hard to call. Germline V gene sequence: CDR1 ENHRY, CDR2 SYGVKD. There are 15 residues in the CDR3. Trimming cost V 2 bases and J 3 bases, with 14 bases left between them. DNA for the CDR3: TGTGCCATCAGTGAGGCTTTTTCCGGCCTCTACGAGCAGTACTTC. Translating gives CAISEAFSGLYEQYF.

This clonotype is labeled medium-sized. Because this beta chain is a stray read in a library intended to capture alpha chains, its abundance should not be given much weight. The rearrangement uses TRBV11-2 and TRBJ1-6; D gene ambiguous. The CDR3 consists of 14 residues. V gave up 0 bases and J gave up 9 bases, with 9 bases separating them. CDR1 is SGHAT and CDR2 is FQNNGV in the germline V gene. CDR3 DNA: TGTGCCAGCAGCTTAGATCCGACGGCTTCACCCCTCCACTTT. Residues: CASSLDPTASPLHF.

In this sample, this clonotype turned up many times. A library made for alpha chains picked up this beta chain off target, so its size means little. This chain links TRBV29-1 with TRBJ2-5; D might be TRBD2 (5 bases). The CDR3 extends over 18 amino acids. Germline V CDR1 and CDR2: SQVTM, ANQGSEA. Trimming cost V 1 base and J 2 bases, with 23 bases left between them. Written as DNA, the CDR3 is TGCAGCGTTGAAGGAGTCTGGAAGGGCGGGTACGCTCAAGAGACCCAGTACTTC. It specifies CSVEGVWKGGYAQETQYF. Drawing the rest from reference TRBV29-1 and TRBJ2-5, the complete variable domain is SAVISQKPSRDICQRGTSLTIQCQVDSQVTMMFWYRQQPGQSLTLIATANQGSEATYESGFVIDKFPISRPNLTFSTLTVSNMSPEDSSIYLCSVEGVWKGGYAQETQYFGPGTRLLVL.

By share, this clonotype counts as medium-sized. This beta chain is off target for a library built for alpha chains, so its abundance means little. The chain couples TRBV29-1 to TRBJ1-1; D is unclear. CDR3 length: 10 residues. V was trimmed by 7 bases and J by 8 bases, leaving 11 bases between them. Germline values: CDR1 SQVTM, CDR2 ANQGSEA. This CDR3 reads CSAQTAEAFF. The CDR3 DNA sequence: TGCAGCGCCCAGACTGCGGAAGCTTTCTTT.

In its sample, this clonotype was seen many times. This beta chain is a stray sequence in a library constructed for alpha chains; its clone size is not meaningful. CDR3: CASSLGPGVPDTQYF. CDR3 sequence (DNA): TGTGCCAGCAGCTTAGGCCCGGGGGTGCCAGATACGCAGTATTTT. The V gene is TRBV7-3, the J gene TRBJ2-3; possibly TRBD2 for D (6 bases). Germline V gives CDR1 SGHTA, CDR2 FQGTGA. Between the trimmed V and J ends, which lost 2 bases and 4 bases, there was a span of 13 bases. The CDR3 totals 15 residues. Full variable domain (missing parts from reference TRBV7-3 and TRBJ2-3): GAGVSQTPSNKVTEKGKYVELRCDPISGHTALYWYRQSLGQGPEFLIYFQGTGAADDSGLPNDRFFAVRPEGSVSTLKIQRTERGDSAVYLCASSLGPGVPDTQYFGPGTRLTVL.

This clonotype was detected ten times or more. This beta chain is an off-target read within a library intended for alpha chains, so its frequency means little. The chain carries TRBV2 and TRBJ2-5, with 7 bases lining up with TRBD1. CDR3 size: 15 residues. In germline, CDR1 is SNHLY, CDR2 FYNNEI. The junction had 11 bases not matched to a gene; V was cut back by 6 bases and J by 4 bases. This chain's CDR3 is CASSLVATGSETQYF. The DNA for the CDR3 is TGTGCCAGCAGCCTAGTTGCGACAGGGTCAGAGACCCAGTACTTC.

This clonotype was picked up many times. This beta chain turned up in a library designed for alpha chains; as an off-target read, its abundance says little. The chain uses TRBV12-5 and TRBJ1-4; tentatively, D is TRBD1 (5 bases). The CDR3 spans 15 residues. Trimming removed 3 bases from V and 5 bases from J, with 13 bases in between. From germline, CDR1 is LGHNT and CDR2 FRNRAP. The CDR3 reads CASGLGAAINEKLFF. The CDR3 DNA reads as TGTGCTAGTGGTTTAGGGGCAGCGATCAATGAAAAACTGTTTTTT.